The next 15 T cell receptor beta chains were all read from a single sample in a study of human T cells and chemical hapten exposure. TCRdb recomputed calls from the RACE reads with MiXCR, one row per CDR3 protein. The top ten clones hold roughly 7% of a sample with 69,000 or so distinct CDR3 sequences, about a tenth of them seen once. As to time point: patch test 2, 6 weeks after DPC sensitization. Noted treatment: therapeutic diphenylcyclopropenone sensitization with weekly scalp DPC. The material was whole blood, obtained in connection with sensitization to the hapten diphenylcyclopropenone (DPC). The receptors here all came from a woman aged 50 to 60 with alopecia areata. Some clones in this sample may be carry-over from other donors' samples.

This clonotype has a count of ten or more. V and J are TRBV11-2 and TRBJ2-2; D may be TRBD2 (5 bases). Looked up from germline, CDR1 is SGHAT and CDR2 is FQNNGV. Trimming shortened V by 5 bases and J by 1 base, and 14 bases separated the two germline ends. This CDR3 is built from 16 residues. CDR3 nucleotides: TGTGCCAGCAGCCAAAATCCCGGGATGAACACCGGGGAGCTGTTTTTT. This translates into CASSQNPGMNTGELFF.

CDR3 region: CASSLEGENTEAFF. The DNA of the CDR3 is TGTGCCAGCAGCTTAGAAGGTGAGAACACTGAAGCTTTCTTT. The chain uses TRBV7-2 and TRBJ1-1; no reliable D call. The CDR3 is 14 residues long. V lost 1 base to trimming and J lost 1 base, with 7 bases between them. Germline CDR1 and CDR2: SGHTA and FQGNSA.

This chain joins TRBV7-2 and TRBJ2-5; D unclear. Deletions cut 5 bases from V and 5 bases from J, with 9 bases between. Germline-derived CDR1 and CDR2 are SGHTA and FQGNSA. The CDR3 spans 12 residues. CDR3 loop: CASSHQVETQYF. CDR3 coding DNA: TGTGCCAGCAGCCACCAGGTTGAGACCCAGTACTTC.

A remark on this clonotype: Since a much larger clone is just one base distant, this may be a read error. This chain links TRBV10-2 with TRBJ2-4, with D uncertain. CDR3 length equals 12 residues. The germline V gene has CDR1 WSHSY and CDR2 SAAADI. The CDR3 DNA sequence: TGCACCAGCAGTGAGGTGGGCCACATTCAGTACTTC. Translating it yields CTSSEVGHIQYF.

The J gene is TRBJ2-1, the V gene TRBV6-6; D gene unclear. This CDR3 has 16 amino acids. Trimming removed 2 bases from V and 0 bases from J, with 11 bases in between. The germline V gene has CDR1 MNHNY and CDR2 SVGAGI (reference sequence). The CDR3 is CASSYPDGRSYNEQFF. CDR3 DNA sequence: TGTGCCAGCAGTTACCCGGACGGACGCTCCTACAATGAGCAGTTCTTC.

This clonotype was recorded a few times. The V call is TRBV25-1, the J call TRBJ2-5; D gene ambiguous. There are 11 residues in the CDR3. V was pared by 1 base and J by 5 bases, with 2 bases between. The germline gives CDR1 MGHDK, CDR2 SYGVNS. CDR3: CASSELETQYF. CDR3 DNA sequence: TGTGCCAGCAGTGAATTGGAGACCCAGTACTTC. The full variable domain, rest sourced from reference TRBV25-1 and TRBJ2-5, is EADIYQTPRYLVIGTGKKITLECSQTMGHDKMYWYQQDPGMELHLIHYSYGVNSTEKGDLSSESTVSRIRTEHFPLTLESARPSHTSQYLCASSELETQYFGPGTRLLVL.

This clonotype was counted a few times. The chain has TRBV6-2 or TRBV6-3 and TRBJ2-1; D remains unclear. The germline V and J ends were trimmed by 10 bases and 0 bases, with 10 bases remaining between them. This CDR3 comprises 13 residues. Germline CDR1 reads MNHEY; CDR2 reads SVGEGT. The CDR3 is CATVRSSYNEQFF. CDR3 DNA: TGTGCCACGGTCCGGAGCTCCTACAATGAGCAGTTCTTC.

This clonotype has ten or more counts. The chain combines TRBV5-5 with TRBJ2-7; D not certain. This CDR3 is 16 amino acids long. The germline V and J ends were trimmed by 6 bases and 3 bases, with 22 bases remaining between them. CDR1 is SGHKS and CDR2 is YYEKEE in the germline V gene (reference sequence). The CDR3 here is CASIPDVGLSVYEQYF. The CDR3 coding sequence is TGTGCCAGCATCCCGGACGTTGGCCTATCGGTCTACGAGCAGTACTTC.

This clonotype appeared a few times. The chain recombines TRBV6-1 with TRBJ2-3; 14 nucleotides match TRBD2. V lost 8 bases, J lost 5 bases, and 3 bases stayed unmatched. The CDR3 spans 14 residues. The V gene's germline CDR1 is MNHNS and CDR2 SASEGT. DNA of the CDR3: TGTGCCAGCGGGACTAGCGGGAGCCGAGATACGCAGTATTTT. Its protein is CASGTSGSRDTQYF.

The chain recombines TRBV18 with TRBJ2-1; D unresolved. The CDR3 loop spans 17 amino acids. The V gene lost 4 bases and the J gene lost 1 base, with 17 bases spanning the gap. Germline values: CDR1 KGHSH, CDR2 LQKENI. The CDR3 coding sequence is TGTGCCAGCTCACTTAATCCGGCGTCCGTTTCCTACAATGAGCAGTTCTTC. It codes for CASSLNPASVSYNEQFF.

This clonotype has ten or more counts. This rearrangement joins TRBV7-9 to TRBJ1-1; no clear D gene. This CDR3 has 13 residues. Germline loops: CDR1 SEHNR, CDR2 FQNEAQ (reference sequence). With 4 bases removed from V and 1 base from J, the gap between germline ends came to 7 bases. The CDR3 loop reads CASSSTQNTEAFF. The CDR3 coding sequence is TGTGCCAGCAGCTCGACACAGAACACTGAAGCTTTCTTT.

This chain joins TRBV20-1 and TRBJ1-3; D gene ambiguous. V lost 3 bases, J lost 0 bases, and 12 bases lay in between. CDR1 and CDR2 (germline): DFQATT, SNEGSKA (reference sequence). CDR3 length equals 15 residues. The CDR3 region has the DNA TGCAGTGCTAGTCTTATGGCAAACTCTGGAAACACCATATATTTT. This gives the protein CSASLMANSGNTIYF.

This clonotype was counted ten times or more. J is TRBJ1-2 and V is TRBV12-3 or TRBV12-4; D is unclear. The CDR3 has 15 residues. Deletions cut 7 bases from V and 0 bases from J, with 15 bases between. The CDR3 DNA is TGTGCCAGCATCTCCGAAATCGGAACTAACTATGGCTACACCTTC. Amino acid sequence: CASISEIGTNYGYTF.

The chain uses TRBV29-1 and TRBJ2-1; 9 bases agree with TRBD1. The CDR3 is made up of 14 amino acids. The J segment lost 7 bases and the V segment lost 4 bases, leaving 8 bases of the junction unmatched. Germline V CDR1 and CDR2: SQVTM, ANQGSEA. Here the CDR3 DNA reads TGCAGCGTTGCCGGGACAGGGTTTACTAATGAGCAGTTCTTC. Translating gives CSVAGTGFTNEQFF.

The chain uses TRBV7-9 and TRBJ2-7; no clear D. The CDR3 runs to 11 residues. The germline V gene encodes CDR1 SEHNR and CDR2 FQNEAQ (reference sequence). The V end lost 5 bases, the J end lost 9 bases, and 11 bases lay between the germline ends. The chain's CDR3 is CASSGSGAQYF. CDR3 DNA sequence: TGTGCCAGCAGCGGGTCAGGAGCGCAGTACTTC.